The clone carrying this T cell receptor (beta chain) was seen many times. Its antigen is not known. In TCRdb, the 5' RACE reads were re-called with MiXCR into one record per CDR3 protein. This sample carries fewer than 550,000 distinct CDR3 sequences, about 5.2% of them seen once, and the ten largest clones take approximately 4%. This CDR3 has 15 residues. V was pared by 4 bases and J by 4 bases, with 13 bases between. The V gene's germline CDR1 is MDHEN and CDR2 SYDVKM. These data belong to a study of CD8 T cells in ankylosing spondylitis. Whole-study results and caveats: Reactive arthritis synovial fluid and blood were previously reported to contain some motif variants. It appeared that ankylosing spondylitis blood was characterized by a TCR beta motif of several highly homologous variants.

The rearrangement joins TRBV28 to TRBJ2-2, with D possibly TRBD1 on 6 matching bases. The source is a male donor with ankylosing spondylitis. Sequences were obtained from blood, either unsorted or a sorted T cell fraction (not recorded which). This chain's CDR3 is CASSSNRESTGELFF. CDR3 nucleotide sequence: TGTGCCAGCAGTTCTAACAGGGAGAGCACCGGGGAGCTGTTTTTT.